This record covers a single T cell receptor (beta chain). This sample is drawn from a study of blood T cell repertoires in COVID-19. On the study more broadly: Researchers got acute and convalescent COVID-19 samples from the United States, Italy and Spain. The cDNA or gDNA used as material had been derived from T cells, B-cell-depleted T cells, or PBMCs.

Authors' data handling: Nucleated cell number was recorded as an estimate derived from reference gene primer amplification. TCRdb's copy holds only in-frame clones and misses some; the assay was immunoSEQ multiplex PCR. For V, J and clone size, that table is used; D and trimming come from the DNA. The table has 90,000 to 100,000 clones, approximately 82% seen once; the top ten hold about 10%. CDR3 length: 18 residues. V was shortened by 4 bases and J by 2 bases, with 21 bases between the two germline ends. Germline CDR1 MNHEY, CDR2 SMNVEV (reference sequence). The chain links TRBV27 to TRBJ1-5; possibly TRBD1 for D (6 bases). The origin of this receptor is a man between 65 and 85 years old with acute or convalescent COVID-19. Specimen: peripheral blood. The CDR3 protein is CASSSISNRVSGNQPQHF. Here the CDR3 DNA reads TGTGCCAGCAGTTCAATCAGCAACAGGGTCTCTGGCAATCAGCCCCAGCATTTT.